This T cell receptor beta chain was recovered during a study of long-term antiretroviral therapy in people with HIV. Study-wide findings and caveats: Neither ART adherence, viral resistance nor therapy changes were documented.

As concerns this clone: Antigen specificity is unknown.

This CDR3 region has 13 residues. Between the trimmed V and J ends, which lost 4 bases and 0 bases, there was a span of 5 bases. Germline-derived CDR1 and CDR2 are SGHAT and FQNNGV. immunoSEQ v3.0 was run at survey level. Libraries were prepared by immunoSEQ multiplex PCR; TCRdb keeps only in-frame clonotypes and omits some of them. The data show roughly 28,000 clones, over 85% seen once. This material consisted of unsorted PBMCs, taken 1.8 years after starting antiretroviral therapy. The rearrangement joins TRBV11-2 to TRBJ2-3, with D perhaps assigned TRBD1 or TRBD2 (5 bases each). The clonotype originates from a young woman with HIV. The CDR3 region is CASSWDSTDTQYF. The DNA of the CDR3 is TGTGCCAGCAGCTGGGACAGCACAGATACGCAGTATTTT.